The source of this TCR beta chain is a study of graft-versus-host responses after intestinal transplantation. Across the whole study: Isolated intestinal, liver-intestinal, or multivisceral transplants had been given to the recipients. The whole recipient group had anti-thymocyte globulin induction followed by tacrolimus and steroids for roughly 3 years.

Findings of the study overall: High graft-versus-host to host-versus-graft T cell clonal ratios marked allografts of patients with graft-donor macrochimerism. There was an association between peak levels of circulating GvH clones and early post-transplant HvG declines.

On this clone: Its antigen is not identified.

The data were produced by immunoSEQ multiplex PCR, yet TCRdb's version contains in-frame clones alone and is incomplete. The table has over 15,000 clones, 82% seen once; the top ten hold under 2%. The sequencing here drew on PBMCs, taken 14 days after transplant. The clonotype comes from a human patient who received an intestinal transplant, so some T cells may come from the graft donor.

Written as DNA, the CDR3 is TGTGCCAGCAGTTCTCCAAGAGCTAACTATGGCTACACCTTC. Encoded protein: CASSSPRANYGYTF. This chain uses TRBV6-5 with TRBJ1-2; D unclear. Trimming removed 4 bases from V and 0 bases from J, with 9 bases in between. This CDR3 has 14 residues. From germline, CDR1 is MNHEY and CDR2 SVGAGI.